Below, 16 T cell receptor beta chains from the same sample are listed, as sequenced in a study of OX40 agonist ivuxolimab in advanced cancers. TCRdb's copy holds only in-frame clones and misses some; the assay was immunoSEQ multiplex PCR. This table has about 37,000 clones, 78% appearing once. The sequencing here drew on CD4+ or CD8+ T cells sorted from blood, taken in a trial of the OX40 agonist ivuxolimab. The receptors were gathered from an adult with an advanced solid tumor such as melanoma, head and neck, liver or kidney cancer.

This chain uses TRBV4-1 with TRBJ1-1; maybe TRBD1 (5 bases). V lost 4 bases to trimming and J lost 6 bases, with 9 bases between them. This CDR3 is 12 amino acids long. The V gene's germline CDR1 is MGHRA and CDR2 YSYEKL. The CDR3 DNA sequence: TGCGCCAGCAGCCCTGGGACTCCTGAAGCTTTCTTT. Translating gives CASSPGTPEAFF.

The J gene is TRBJ1-6, the V gene TRBV5-5; 9 bases agree with TRBD1. In germline, CDR1 is SGHKS, CDR2 YYEKEE (reference sequence). The CDR3 totals 14 residues. The J segment lost 10 bases and the V segment lost 3 bases, leaving 5 bases of the junction unmatched. DNA for the CDR3: TGTGCCAGCAGCTCCGGGACAGGGCAATCACCCCTCCACTTT. Residues: CASSSGTGQSPLHF.

The chain has TRBV13 and TRBJ2-5, with TRBD2 matching 12 bases. The germline V gene has CDR1 PRHDT and CDR2 FYEKMQ (reference sequence). This CDR3 has 15 amino acids. The trim removed 2 bases at V and 5 bases at J, leaving 3 bases unmatched. The CDR3 is CASSLLAGGRETQYF. The CDR3 nucleotides are TGTGCCAGCAGCTTACTAGCGGGGGGGCGTGAGACCCAGTACTTC.

The chain carries TRBV30 and TRBJ2-2; 9 positions agree with TRBD1. Germline V CDR1 and CDR2: GTSNPN, SVGIG (reference sequence). V dropped 3 bases and J dropped 1; count of bases not matched to a gene: 0. CDR3 length equals 14 residues. As DNA, the CDR3 is TGTGCCTGGAGGGGACAGGGGAACACCGGGGAGCTGTTTTTT. This encodes CAWRGQGNTGELFF.

The rearrangement uses TRBV19 and TRBJ2-3; D gene ambiguous. Germline V gives CDR1 LNHDA, CDR2 SQIVND (reference sequence). V shed 8 bases and J shed 2 bases, with 11 bases lying between them. CDR3 size: 13 residues. This chain's CDR3 is CASGRENTDTQYF. The CDR3 DNA follows: TGTGCCAGTGGTAGGGAAAACACAGATACGCAGTATTTT. Full variable domain (remainder filled in from reference TRBV19 and TRBJ2-3): DGGITQSPKYLFRKEGQNVTLSCEQNLNHDAMYWYRQDPGQGLRLIYYSQIVNDFQKGDIAEGYSVSREKKESFPLTVTSAQKNPTAFYLCASGRENTDTQYFGPGTRLTVL.

The rearrangement joins TRBV5-1 to TRBJ2-5, with D perhaps given as TRBD1 or TRBD2 (5 bases each). Germline CDR1 and CDR2: SGHRS and YFSETQ. There are 13 residues in the CDR3. V lost 4 bases and J lost 3, with 10 bases in between. The CDR3 region is CASSPGPKETQYF. CDR3 in DNA: TGCGCCAGCAGCCCGGGGCCTAAAGAGACCCAGTACTTC.

The chain couples TRBV27 to TRBJ1-5; 7 positions match TRBD1. Germline CDR1 and CDR2: MNHEY and SMNVEV (reference sequence). J lost 3 bases, V lost 2 bases, and 7 bases had no gene match. CDR3 length: 16 residues. The CDR3 sequence: CASSLNAGQVNQPQHF. CDR3 coding DNA: TGTGCCAGCAGTTTAAACGCCGGACAGGTCAATCAGCCCCAGCATTTT.

Written as DNA, the CDR3 is TGTGCCAGCAGTTTGTTAGATACGCAGTATTTT. It specifies CASSLLDTQYF. The chain is built from TRBV28 and TRBJ2-3; D is ambiguous. V gave up 3 bases and J gave up 5 bases, with 3 bases separating them. The germline V gene has CDR1 MDHEN and CDR2 SYDVKM. The CDR3 is made up of 11 amino acids. The full variable domain, rest sourced from reference TRBV28 and TRBJ2-3, is DVKVTQSSRYLVKRTGEKVFLECVQDMDHENMFWYRQDPGLGLRLIYFSYDVKMKEKGDIPEGYSVSREKKERFSLILESASTNQTSMYLCASSLLDTQYFGPGTRLTVL.

V usage is TRBV7-6 and J usage is TRBJ2-1; D not certain. There are 18 residues in the CDR3. Germline CDR1 and CDR2: SGHVS and FNYEAQ. Trimming shortened V by 6 bases and J by 0 bases, and 21 bases separated the two germline ends. The CDR3 bases are TGTGCCAGCAGTTTACAATACTCAGTGGTTCACTCCTACAATGAGCAGTTCTTC. It specifies CASSLQYSVVHSYNEQFF. Using reference TRBV7-6 and TRBJ2-1 for the parts outside the CDR3, the full variable domain is GAGVSQSPRYKVTKRGQDVALRCDPISGHVSLYWYRQALGQGPEFLTYFNYEAQQDKSGLPNDRFSAERPEGSISTLTIQRTEQRDSAMYRCASSLQYSVVHSYNEQFFGPGTRLTVL.

The rearrangement joins TRBV7-2 to TRBJ1-1; 7 nucleotides line up with TRBD1. The CDR3 totals 15 residues. J lost 0 bases, V lost 5 bases, and 6 bases had no gene match. Germline V gene sequence: CDR1 SGHTA, CDR2 FQGNSA. The CDR3 nucleotides read TGTGCCAGCAGCGCTAACAGGGGCCTGAACACTGAAGCTTTCTTT. It specifies CASSANRGLNTEAFF.

V gene TRBV2 combines with J gene TRBJ2-2; perhaps TRBD1 as D (6 bases). The CDR3 is 15 residues long. CDR1 is SNHLY and CDR2 is FYNNEI in the germline V gene. The V gene lost 6 bases and the J gene lost 0 bases, with 11 bases spanning the gap. The CDR3 is CASSLGASNTGELFF. CDR3 DNA: TGTGCCAGCAGCCTGGGGGCCTCGAACACCGGGGAGCTGTTTTTT.

In this sample, this clone turned up a few times. V usage is TRBV7-2 and J usage is TRBJ2-5; 9 bases agree with TRBD2. Germline-derived CDR1 and CDR2 are SGHTA and FQGNSA. The CDR3 covers 14 residues. Germline trimming cut 8 bases from V and 1 base from J; bases unmatched to any gene: 5. The CDR3: CASAAGGRQETQYF. The CDR3 DNA follows: TGTGCCAGCGCAGCGGGGGGACGCCAAGAGACCCAGTACTTC. Drawing the rest from reference TRBV7-2 and TRBJ2-5, the complete variable domain is GAGVSQSPSNKVTEKGKDVELRCDPISGHTALYWYRQSLGQGLEFLIYFQGNSAPDKSGLPSDRFSAERTGGSVSTLTIQRTQQEDSAVYLCASAAGGRQETQYFGPGTRLLVL.

The V and J genes are TRBV5-6 and TRBJ1-3; D is unresolved. The V gene lost 2 bases and the J gene lost 4 bases, with 16 bases spanning the gap. From germline, CDR1 is SGHDT and CDR2 YYEEEE. The CDR3 is 16 residues long. CDR3 DNA: TGTGCCAGCAGCTTTCCACAGTCGTCTCAAGGAAACACCATATATTTT. Translation: CASSFPQSSQGNTIYF. The entire variable domain, with the rest obtained from reference TRBV5-6 and TRBJ1-3, is as follows: DAGVTQSPTHLIKTRGQQVTLRCSPKSGHDTVSWYQQALGQGPQFIFQYYEEEERQRGNFPDRFSGHQFPNYSSELNVNALLLGDSALYLCASSFPQSSQGNTIYFGEGSWLTVV.

The V and J genes are TRBV11-2 and TRBJ2-5; 7 bases fit TRBD1. CDR3 length equals 17 residues. J lost 0 bases, V lost 3 bases, and 10 bases had no gene match. CDR1 and CDR2 from the germline V gene are SGHAT and FQNNGV. CDR3 sequence: CASSFILGQENQETQYF. CDR3 nucleotides: TGTGCCAGCAGCTTCATCCTCGGACAGGAGAACCAAGAGACCCAGTACTTC.

In its sample, this clone ranks as medium-sized. Distinct nucleotide sequences in the sample also encode this CDR3. The J gene is TRBJ2-7, the V gene TRBV7-9; D tentatively reads TRBD1 or TRBD2 (5 bases each). CDR1 SEHNR and CDR2 FQNEAQ come from the germline V gene (reference sequence). The CDR3 loop spans 14 amino acids. V was cut by 5 bases and J by 3 bases, with 14 bases left in between. The CDR3 nucleotides are TGTGCCAGCAGCCCTTTACGTGGGGGCTACGAGCAGTACTTC. Translated, it gives CASSPLRGGYEQYF.

The chain couples TRBV11-3 to TRBJ2-1; D is perhaps TRBD2 (5 bases). This CDR3 contains 12 residues. The V end was cut by 2 bases, the J end by 9 bases, with 8 bases between. Germline lookup yields CDR1 SGHNT and CDR2 YENEEA. CDR3 sequence (DNA): TGTGCCAGCAGCTTAAGTGAGGGTGAGCAGTTCTTC. This sequence encodes CASSLSEGEQFF.